This record looks at one T cell receptor beta chain sequence and its context. The antigen is undetermined. These data belong to a study of T-cell reconstitution after alpha-beta-depleted transplantation in children. Study-wide findings and caveats: Expanded clones from the graft, numbering several hundred, reportedly supplied alpha-beta T cells about two months after transplant. At the one-year point after transplant, T-cell counts and TCRbeta diversity were found to come mostly from T cells that had been newly produced. For some patients, TCRbeta diversity was high at day 60 because of recipient T cells and thymic progenitors that survived.

The authors prepared the TCRbeta library with unique molecular identifiers. Each CDR3 protein is one row after TCRdb ran MiXCR on the PCR reads. The profile shows 800,000 to 1,000,000 distinct CDR3 sequences, roughly 31% of them singletons. V lost 0 bases, J lost 3 bases, and 3 bases stayed unmatched. The germline gives CDR1 SGHAT, CDR2 FQDESV (reference sequence). This CDR3 is 17 amino acids long. V usage is TRBV11-1 and J usage is TRBJ2-1; TRBD2 agrees at 12 bases. The sequence came from a boy under two years old who had a stem cell transplant for SCID, so the T cells may come from the graft donor. Sequences were derived from PBMCs, mostly from graft donor cells, sampled 360 days after TCRalphabeta/CD19-depleted stem cell transplant. The CDR3 loop reads CASSLATSGGFYNEQFF. The CDR3, as DNA: TGTGCCAGCAGCTTAGCGACTAGCGGGGGTTTCTACAATGAGCAGTTCTTC.